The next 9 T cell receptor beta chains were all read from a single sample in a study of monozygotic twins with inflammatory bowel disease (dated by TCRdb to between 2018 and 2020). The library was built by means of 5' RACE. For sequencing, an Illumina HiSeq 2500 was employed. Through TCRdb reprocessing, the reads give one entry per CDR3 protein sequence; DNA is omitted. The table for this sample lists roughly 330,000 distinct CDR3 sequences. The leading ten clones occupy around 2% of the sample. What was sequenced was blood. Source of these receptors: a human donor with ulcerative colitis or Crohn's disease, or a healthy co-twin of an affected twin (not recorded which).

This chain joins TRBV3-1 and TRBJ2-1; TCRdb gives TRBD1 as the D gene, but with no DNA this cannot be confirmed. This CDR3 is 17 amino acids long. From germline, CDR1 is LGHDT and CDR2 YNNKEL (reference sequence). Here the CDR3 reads CASSKGRGVSSYNEQFF.

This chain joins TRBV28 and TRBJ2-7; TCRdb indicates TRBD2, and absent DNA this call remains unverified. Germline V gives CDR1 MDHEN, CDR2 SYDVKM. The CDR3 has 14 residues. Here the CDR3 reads CASSQVAGPVEQYF. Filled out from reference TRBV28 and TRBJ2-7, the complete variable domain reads DVKVTQSSRYLVKRTGEKVFLECVQDMDHENMFWYRQDPGLGLRLIYFSYDVKMKEKGDIPEGYSVSREKKERFSLILESASTNQTSMYLCASSQVAGPVEQYFGPGTRLTVT.

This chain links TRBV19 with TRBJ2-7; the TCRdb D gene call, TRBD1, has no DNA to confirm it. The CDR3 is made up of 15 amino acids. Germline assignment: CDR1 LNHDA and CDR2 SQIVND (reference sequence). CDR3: CASSPRTGGVHEQYF.

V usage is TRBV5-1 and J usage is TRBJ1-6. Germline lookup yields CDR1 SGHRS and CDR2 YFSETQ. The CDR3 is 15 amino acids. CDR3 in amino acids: CASSPQSSYNSPLHF.

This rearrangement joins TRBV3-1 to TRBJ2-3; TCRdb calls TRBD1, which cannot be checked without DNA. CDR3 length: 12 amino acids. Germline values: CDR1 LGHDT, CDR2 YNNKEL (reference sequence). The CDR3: CASSARQGMQYF.

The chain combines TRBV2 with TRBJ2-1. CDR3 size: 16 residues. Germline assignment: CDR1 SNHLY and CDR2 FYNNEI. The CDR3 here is CASSDVGGSTYNEQFF.

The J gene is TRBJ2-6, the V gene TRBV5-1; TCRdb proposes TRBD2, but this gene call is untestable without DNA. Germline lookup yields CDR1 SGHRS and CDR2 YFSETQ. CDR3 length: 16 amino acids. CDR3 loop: CASSLSGLSGANVLTF.

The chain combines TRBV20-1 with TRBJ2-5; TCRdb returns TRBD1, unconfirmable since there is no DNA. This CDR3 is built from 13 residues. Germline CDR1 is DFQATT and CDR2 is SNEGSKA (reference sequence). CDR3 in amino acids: CSADGQSQETQYF.

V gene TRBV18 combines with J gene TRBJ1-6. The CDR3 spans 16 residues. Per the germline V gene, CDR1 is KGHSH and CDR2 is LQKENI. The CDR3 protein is CASSPQSSSYNSPLHF.